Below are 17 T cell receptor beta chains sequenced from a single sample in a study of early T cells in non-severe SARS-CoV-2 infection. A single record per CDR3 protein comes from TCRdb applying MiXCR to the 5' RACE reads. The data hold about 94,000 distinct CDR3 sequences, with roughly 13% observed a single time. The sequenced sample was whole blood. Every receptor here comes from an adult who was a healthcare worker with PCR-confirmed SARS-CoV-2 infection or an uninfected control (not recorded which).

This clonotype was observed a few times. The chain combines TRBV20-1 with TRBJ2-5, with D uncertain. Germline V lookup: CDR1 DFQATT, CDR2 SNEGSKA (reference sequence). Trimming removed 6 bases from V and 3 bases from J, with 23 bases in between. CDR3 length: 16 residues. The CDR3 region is CSAGPGIVYDKETQYF. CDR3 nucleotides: TGCAGTGCCGGGCCTGGGATAGTTTACGACAAAGAGACCCAGTACTTC.

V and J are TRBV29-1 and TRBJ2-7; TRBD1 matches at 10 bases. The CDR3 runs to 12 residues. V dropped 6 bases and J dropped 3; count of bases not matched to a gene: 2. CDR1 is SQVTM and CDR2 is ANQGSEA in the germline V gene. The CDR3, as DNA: TGCAGCGTCTGGACAGGGGGCTACGAGCAGTACTTC. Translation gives CSVWTGGYEQYF.

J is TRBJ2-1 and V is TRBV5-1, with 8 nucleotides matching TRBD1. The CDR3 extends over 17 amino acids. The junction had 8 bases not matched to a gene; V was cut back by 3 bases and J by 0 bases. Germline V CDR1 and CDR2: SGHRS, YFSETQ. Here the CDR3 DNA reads TGCGCCAGCAGCTCGTCCAGGACAGGGAGCTCCTACAATGAGCAGTTCTTC. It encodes CASSSSRTGSSYNEQFF.

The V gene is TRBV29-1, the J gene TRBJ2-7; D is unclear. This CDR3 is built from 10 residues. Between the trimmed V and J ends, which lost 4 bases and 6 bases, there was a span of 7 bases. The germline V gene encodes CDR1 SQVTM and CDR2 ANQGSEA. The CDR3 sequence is CSVGHGEQYF. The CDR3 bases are TGCAGCGTTGGACACGGCGAGCAGTACTTC.

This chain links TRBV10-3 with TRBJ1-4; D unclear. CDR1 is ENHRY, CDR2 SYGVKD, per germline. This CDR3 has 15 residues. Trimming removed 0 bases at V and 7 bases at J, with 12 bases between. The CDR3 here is CAISESAGPPEKLFF. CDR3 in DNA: TGTGCCATCAGTGAGTCGGCAGGACCTCCTGAAAAACTGTTTTTT.

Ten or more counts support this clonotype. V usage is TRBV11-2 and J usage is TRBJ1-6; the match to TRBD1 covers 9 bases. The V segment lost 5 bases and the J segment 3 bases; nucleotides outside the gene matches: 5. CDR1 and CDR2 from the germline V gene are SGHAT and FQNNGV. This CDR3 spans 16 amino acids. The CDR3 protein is CASSGQTGGYNSPLHF. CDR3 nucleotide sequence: TGTGCCAGCAGCGGACAGACAGGGGGCTATAATTCACCCCTCCACTTT.

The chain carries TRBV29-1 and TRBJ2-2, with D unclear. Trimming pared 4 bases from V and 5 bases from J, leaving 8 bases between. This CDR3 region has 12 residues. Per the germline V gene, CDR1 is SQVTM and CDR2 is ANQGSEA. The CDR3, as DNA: TGCAGCGTTGTAGATAGGACCGGGGAGCTGTTTTTT. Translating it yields CSVVDRTGELFF.

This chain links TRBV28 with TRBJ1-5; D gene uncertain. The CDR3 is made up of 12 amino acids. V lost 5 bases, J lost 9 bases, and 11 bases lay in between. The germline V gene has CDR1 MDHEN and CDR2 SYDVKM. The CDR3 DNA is TGTGCCAGCAGTCCTCGTTGGGGGCCCCAGCATTTT. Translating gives CASSPRWGPQHF. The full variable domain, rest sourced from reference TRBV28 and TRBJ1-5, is DVKVTQSSRYLVKRTGEKVFLECVQDMDHENMFWYRQDPGLGLRLIYFSYDVKMKEKGDIPEGYSVSREKKERFSLILESASTNQTSMYLCASSPRWGPQHFGDGTRLSIL.

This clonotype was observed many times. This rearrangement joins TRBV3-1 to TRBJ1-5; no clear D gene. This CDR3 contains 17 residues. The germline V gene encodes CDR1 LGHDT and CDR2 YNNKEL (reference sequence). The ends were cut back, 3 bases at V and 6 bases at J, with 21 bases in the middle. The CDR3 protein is CASSQISGLIRGQPQHF. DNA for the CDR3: TGTGCCAGCAGCCAGATTAGCGGGCTCATCCGGGGTCAGCCCCAGCATTTT. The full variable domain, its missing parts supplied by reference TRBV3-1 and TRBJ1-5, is DTAVSQTPKYLVTQMGNDKSIKCEQNLGHDTMYWYKQDSKKFLKIMFSYNNKELIINETVPNRFSPKSPDKAHLNLHINSLELGDSAVYFCASSQISGLIRGQPQHFGDGTRLSIL.

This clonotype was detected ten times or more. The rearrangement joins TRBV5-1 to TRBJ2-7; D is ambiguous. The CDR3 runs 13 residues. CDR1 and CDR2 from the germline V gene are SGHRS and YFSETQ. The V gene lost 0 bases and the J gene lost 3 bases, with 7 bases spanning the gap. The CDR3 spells CASSLGGDYEQYF. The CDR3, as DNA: TGCGCCAGCAGCTTGGGCGGAGACTACGAGCAGTACTTC.

In nucleotides, the CDR3 is TGCAGCGTTCCCCGACTGGAGACCCAGTACTTC. This translates into CSVPRLETQYF. This chain joins TRBV29-1 and TRBJ2-5; D unresolved. This CDR3 comprises 11 residues. The V gene lost 5 bases and the J gene lost 5 bases, with 9 bases spanning the gap. Germline loops: CDR1 SQVTM, CDR2 ANQGSEA. The full variable domain, its missing parts supplied by reference TRBV29-1 and TRBJ2-5, is SAVISQKPSRDICQRGTSLTIQCQVDSQVTMMFWYRQQPGQSLTLIATANQGSEATYESGFVIDKFPISRPNLTFSTLTVSNMSPEDSSIYLCSVPRLETQYFGPGTRLLVL.

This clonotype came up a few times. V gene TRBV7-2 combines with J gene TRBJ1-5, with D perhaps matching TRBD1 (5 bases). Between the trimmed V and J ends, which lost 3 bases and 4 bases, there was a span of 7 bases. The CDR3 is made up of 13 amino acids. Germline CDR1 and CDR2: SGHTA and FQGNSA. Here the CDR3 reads CASSFRENQPQHF. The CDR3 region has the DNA TGTGCCAGCAGCTTCAGGGAAAATCAGCCCCAGCATTTT.

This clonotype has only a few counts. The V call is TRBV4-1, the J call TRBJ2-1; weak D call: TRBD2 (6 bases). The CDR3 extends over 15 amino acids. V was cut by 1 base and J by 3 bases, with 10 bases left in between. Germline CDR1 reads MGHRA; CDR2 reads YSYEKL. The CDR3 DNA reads TGCGCCAGCAGCCAAGGGAGGGTCGACTACAATGAGCAGTTCTTC. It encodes CASSQGRVDYNEQFF.

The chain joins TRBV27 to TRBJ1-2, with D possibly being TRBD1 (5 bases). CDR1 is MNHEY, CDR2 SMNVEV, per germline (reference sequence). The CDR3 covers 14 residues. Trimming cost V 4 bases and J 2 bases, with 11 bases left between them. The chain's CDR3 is CASSSGHTNYGYTF. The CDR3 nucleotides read TGTGCCAGCAGTTCTGGACACACCAACTATGGCTACACCTTC.

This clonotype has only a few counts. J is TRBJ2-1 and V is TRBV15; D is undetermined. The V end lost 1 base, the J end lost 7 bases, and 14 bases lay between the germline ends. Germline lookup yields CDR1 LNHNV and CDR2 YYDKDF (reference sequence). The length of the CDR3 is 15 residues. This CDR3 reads CATSRVDLGRNEQFF. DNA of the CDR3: TGTGCCACCAGCAGAGTTGACCTGGGTAGAAATGAGCAGTTCTTC.

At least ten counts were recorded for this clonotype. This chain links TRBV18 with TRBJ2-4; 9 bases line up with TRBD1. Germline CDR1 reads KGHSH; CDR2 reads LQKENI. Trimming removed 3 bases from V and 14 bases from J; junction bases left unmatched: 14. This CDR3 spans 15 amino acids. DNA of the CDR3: TGTGCCAGCTCACCCCCCGGGACAGGGCCGTCCCGGAAGTACTTC. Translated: CASSPPGTGPSRKYF.

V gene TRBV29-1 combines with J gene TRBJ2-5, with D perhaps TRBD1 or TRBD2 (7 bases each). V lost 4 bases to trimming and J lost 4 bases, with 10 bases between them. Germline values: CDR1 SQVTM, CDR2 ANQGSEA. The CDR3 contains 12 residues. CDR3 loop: CSVVRGGETQYF. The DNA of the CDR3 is TGCAGCGTTGTCAGGGGGGGAGAGACCCAGTACTTC.